Presented here are 2 T cell receptor beta chains from one specimen sequenced in a study. TCRdb keeps only in-frame clones here, not all; method: immunoSEQ multiplex PCR. The profile covers some 68,000 clones, with around 93% appearing a single time and 3.5% to 5.5% taken by the ten largest. Material for sequencing was PBMCs. The receptors come from a middle-aged man with rheumatoid arthritis.

The rearrangement uses TRBV27 and TRBJ2-7, with TRBD2 as a possible D gene (6 bases). The CDR3 extends over 15 amino acids. The ends were cut back, 2 bases at V and 4 bases at J, with 15 bases in the middle. Germline CDR1 is MNHEY and CDR2 is SMNVEV (reference sequence). The CDR3 DNA follows: TGTGCCAGCAGTTTACAACGGGACTCAGATTACGAGCAGTACTTC. Protein sequence: CASSLQRDSDYEQYF.

The J gene is TRBJ2-1, the V gene TRBV5-1, with D tentatively TRBD2 (6 bases). From germline, CDR1 is SGHRS and CDR2 YFSETQ. Trimming shortened V by 2 bases and J by 0 bases, and 9 bases separated the two germline ends. The CDR3 loop spans 15 amino acids. The CDR3 region has the DNA TGCGCCAGCAGCTTTGACGGGAGCTCCTACAATGAGCAGTTCTTC. Amino acid sequence: CASSFDGSSYNEQFF.